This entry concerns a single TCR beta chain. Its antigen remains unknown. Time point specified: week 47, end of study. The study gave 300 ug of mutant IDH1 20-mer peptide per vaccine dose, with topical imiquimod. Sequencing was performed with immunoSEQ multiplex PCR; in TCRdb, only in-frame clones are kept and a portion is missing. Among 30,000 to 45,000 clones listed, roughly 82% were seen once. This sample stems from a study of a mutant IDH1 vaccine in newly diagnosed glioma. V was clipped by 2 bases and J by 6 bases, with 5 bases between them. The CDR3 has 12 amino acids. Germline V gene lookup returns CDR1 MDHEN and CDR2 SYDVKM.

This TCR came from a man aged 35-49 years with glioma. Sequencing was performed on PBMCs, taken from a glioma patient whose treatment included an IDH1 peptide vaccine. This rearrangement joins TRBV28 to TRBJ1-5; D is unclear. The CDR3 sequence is CASSLVSQPQHF. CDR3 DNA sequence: TGTGCCAGCAGTTTAGTGAGTCAGCCCCAGCATTTT.